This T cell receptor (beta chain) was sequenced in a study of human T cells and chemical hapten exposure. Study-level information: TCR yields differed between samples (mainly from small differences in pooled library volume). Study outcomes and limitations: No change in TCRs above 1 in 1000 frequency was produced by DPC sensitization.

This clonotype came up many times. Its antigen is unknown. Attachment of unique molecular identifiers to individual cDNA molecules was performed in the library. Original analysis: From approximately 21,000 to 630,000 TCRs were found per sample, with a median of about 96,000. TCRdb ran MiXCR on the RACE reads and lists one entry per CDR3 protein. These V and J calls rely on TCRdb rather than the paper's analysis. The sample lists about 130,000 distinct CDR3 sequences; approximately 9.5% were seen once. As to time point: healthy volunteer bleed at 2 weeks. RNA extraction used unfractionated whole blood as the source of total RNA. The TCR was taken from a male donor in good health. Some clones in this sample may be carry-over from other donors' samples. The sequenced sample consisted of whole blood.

This CDR3 reads CASIRRLAAPYEQYF. The DNA of the CDR3 is TGTGCCAGCATAAGGCGTCTAGCGGCTCCCTACGAGCAGTACTTC. The chain links TRBV6-5 to TRBJ2-7; 7 bases line up with TRBD2. The CDR3 length is 15 residues. Germline trimming cut 7 bases from V and 2 bases from J; bases unmatched to any gene: 11. The germline V gene has CDR1 MNHEY and CDR2 SVGAGI.